These 10 T cell receptor beta chains came from one sample sequenced in a study of Graves' ophthalmopathy and Graves' hyperthyroidism (dated by TCRdb to between 2018 and 2020). Instrument on record: Illumina HiSeq 2000. TCR beta CDR3 regions were amplified from RNA transcripts for repertoire sequencing. HTBI primers and the Qiagen OneStep RT-PCR kit were used in a first-round RT-PCR, which was followed by a second-round multiplex PCR, size selection and purification. In TCRdb, the public reads were trimmed at Q25 with fastp and aligned with MiXCR, with productive beta chains retained. When rows share a CDR3 protein, they turn into one entry using the most common DNA and genes. The sample table lists about half a million distinct CDR3 sequences, about an eighth of them with a count of one. Roughly 9.8% of the sample belongs to the ten largest clones. The sequenced sample consisted of blood. These receptors originate from a woman aged 25 to 39 with Graves' ophthalmopathy. Donor details come from another sample of the same person, matched by shared clones.

Of note for this clonotype: This may be a read error, as it is one base from a much larger clone. CDR3 in DNA: TGTGCCAGCAGCTTAGCGTATACCACTGAAGCTTGCTTT. The encoded protein is CASSLAYTTEACF. The chain uses TRBV7-2 and TRBJ1-1, with D hard to call. CDR1 and CDR2 (germline): SGHTA, FQGNSA. This CDR3 region has 13 residues.

This clonotype has at least ten counts. The J gene is TRBJ1-5, the V gene TRBV6-1; 7 bases are a match to TRBD1. The CDR3 totals 14 residues. CDR1 is MNHNS and CDR2 is SASEGT in the germline V gene. J lost 5 bases, V lost 5 bases, and 6 bases had no gene match. The CDR3 DNA reads TGTGCCAGCAGTCTAGGACAGGAATATCAGCCCCAGCATTTT. Protein: CASSLGQEYQPQHF.

This clonotype was observed many times. The chain links TRBV2 to TRBJ1-5, with 9 positions matching TRBD1. The CDR3 has 15 residues. Germline V gene sequence: CDR1 SNHLY, CDR2 FYNNEI. Trimming took 2 bases from V and 3 from J; bases not matched to a gene: 2. CDR3 loop: CASSETGGFNQPQHF. The CDR3, as DNA: TGTGCCAGCAGTGAAACAGGGGGCTTCAATCAGCCCCAGCATTTT.

The chain couples TRBV30 to TRBJ1-1; D not certain. Looked up from germline, CDR1 is GTSNPN and CDR2 is SVGIG (reference sequence). The CDR3 is 11 amino acids. V was pared by 4 bases and J by 1 base, with 4 bases between. The CDR3 region has the DNA TGTGCCTGGACCCGGAACACTGAAGCTTTCTTT. Its protein is CAWTRNTEAFF.

The table lists this clonotype with many counts. The V gene is TRBV19, the J gene TRBJ1-5, with 9 bases aligning to TRBD1. V lost 4 bases and J lost 1; bases outside the gene matches: 11. The CDR3 loop spans 18 amino acids. Germline V gene data show CDR1 as LNHDA and CDR2 as SQIVND (reference sequence). The chain's CDR3 is CASSTGGQGGGSNQPQHF. As DNA, the CDR3 is TGTGCCAGTAGTACCGGGGGACAGGGCGGTGGGAGCAATCAGCCCCAGCATTTT. The whole variable domain, filled in from reference TRBV19 and TRBJ1-5, reads DGGITQSPKYLFRKEGQNVTLSCEQNLNHDAMYWYRQDPGQGLRLIYYSQIVNDFQKGDIAEGYSVSREKKESFPLTVTSAQKNPTAFYLCASSTGGQGGGSNQPQHFGDGTRLSIL.

This clonotype was counted ten times or more. The J gene is TRBJ1-1, the V gene TRBV27; D is unresolved. The CDR3 extends over 13 amino acids. Between the trimmed V and J ends, which lost 6 bases and 6 bases, there was a span of 14 bases. Germline loops: CDR1 MNHEY, CDR2 SMNVEV (reference sequence). The CDR3, as DNA: TGTGCCAGCAGCCAGATAACACGGGCTGAAGCTTTCTTT. Protein: CASSQITRAEAFF.

This clonotype has only a few counts. The V gene is TRBV30, the J gene TRBJ1-1, with D possibly TRBD1 on 5 matching bases. Germline loops: CDR1 GTSNPN, CDR2 SVGIG (reference sequence). This CDR3 comprises 15 residues. V lost 1 base and J 5 bases, leaving 17 bases between the germline ends. The CDR3 sequence: CAWSAPGPQGTEAFF. Written as DNA, the CDR3 is TGTGCCTGGAGTGCCCCCGGCCCCCAGGGTACTGAAGCTTTCTTT.

This clonotype was seen at least ten times. The chain links TRBV6-5 to TRBJ2-7, with D hard to call. From germline, CDR1 is MNHEY and CDR2 SVGAGI. The V gene lost 2 bases and the J gene lost 3 bases, with 8 bases spanning the gap. The CDR3 extends over 13 amino acids. In DNA, the CDR3 is TGTGCCAGCAGTTACGGGCAAAACTACGAGCAGTACTTC. It yields the protein CASSYGQNYEQYF.

This clonotype was counted many times. The chain carries TRBV20-1 and TRBJ1-2; possibly TRBD1 for D (6 bases). Germline CDR1 is DFQATT and CDR2 is SNEGSKA (reference sequence). The CDR3 extends over 12 amino acids. Trimming removed 0 bases from V and 7 bases from J, with 9 bases in between. The chain's CDR3 is CSARDPGVGYTF. Here the CDR3 DNA reads TGCAGTGCTAGAGACCCAGGGGTTGGCTACACCTTC.

This clonotype was detected ten times or more. The chain combines TRBV28 with TRBJ2-5, with 11 bases matching TRBD1. The CDR3 covers 15 residues. J gave up 2 bases and V 6 bases, and 5 bases lay outside the gene matches. In germline, CDR1 is MDHEN, CDR2 SYDVKM. The CDR3 loop reads CASSPGTGGQETQYF. The CDR3 nucleotides are TGTGCCAGCAGCCCCGGGACAGGGGGACAAGAGACCCAGTACTTC.